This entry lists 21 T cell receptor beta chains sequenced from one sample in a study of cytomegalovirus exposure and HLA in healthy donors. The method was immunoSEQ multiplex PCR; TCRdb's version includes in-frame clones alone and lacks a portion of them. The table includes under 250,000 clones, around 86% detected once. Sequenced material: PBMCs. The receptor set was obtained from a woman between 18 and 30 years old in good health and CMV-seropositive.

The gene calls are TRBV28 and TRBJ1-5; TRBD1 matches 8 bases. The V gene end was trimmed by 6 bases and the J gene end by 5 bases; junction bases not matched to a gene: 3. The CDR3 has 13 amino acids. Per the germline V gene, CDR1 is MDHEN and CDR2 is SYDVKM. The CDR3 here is CASRDRAYQPQHF. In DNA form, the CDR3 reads TGTGCCAGCAGGGACAGGGCCTATCAGCCCCAGCATTTT.

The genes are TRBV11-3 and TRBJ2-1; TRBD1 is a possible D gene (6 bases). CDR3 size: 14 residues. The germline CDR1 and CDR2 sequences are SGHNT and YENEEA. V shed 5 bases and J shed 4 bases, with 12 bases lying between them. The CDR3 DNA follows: TGTGCCAGCAGCAGCCGGGACACTTACAATGAGCAGTTCTTC. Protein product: CASSSRDTYNEQFF.

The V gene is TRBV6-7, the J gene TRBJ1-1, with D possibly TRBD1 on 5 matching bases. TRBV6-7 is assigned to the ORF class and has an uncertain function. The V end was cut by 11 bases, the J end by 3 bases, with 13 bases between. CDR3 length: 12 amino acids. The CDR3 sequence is CAGHMAYTEAFF. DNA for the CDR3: TGTGCCGGACACATGGCCTACACTGAAGCTTTCTTT.

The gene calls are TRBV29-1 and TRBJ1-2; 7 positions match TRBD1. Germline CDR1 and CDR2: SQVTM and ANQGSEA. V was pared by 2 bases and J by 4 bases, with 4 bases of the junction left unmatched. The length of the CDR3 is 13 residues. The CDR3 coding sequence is TGCAGCGTTGAAACGACAGGGCTCTATGGCTACACCTTC. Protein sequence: CSVETTGLYGYTF.

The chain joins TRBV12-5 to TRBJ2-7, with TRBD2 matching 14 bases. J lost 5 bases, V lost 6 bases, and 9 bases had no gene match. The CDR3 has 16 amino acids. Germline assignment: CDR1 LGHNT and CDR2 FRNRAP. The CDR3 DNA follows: TGTGCTAGTGGCTCCGGGACTAGCGGGAGTCGCGACGAGCAGTACTTC. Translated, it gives CASGSGTSGSRDEQYF.

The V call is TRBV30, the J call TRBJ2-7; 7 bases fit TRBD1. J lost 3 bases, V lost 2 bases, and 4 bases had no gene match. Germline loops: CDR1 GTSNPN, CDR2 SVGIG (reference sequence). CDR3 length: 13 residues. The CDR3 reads CAWSSGGSYEQYF. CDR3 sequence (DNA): TGTGCCTGGAGTTCAGGGGGAAGCTACGAGCAGTACTTC.

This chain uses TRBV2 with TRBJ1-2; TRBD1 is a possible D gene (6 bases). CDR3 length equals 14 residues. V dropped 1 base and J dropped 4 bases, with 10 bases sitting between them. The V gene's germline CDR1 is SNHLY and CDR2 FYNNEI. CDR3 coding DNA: TGTGCCAGCAGTGAAGGCAGGGGCGGCTATGGCTACACCTTC. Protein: CASSEGRGGYGYTF.

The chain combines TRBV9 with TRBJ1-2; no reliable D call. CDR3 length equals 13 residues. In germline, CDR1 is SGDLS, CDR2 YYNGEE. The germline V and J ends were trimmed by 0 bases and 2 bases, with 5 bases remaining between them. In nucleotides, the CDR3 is TGTGCCAGCAGCGTAGCCACAAACTATGGCTACACCTTC. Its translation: CASSVATNYGYTF.

CDR3 sequence (DNA): TGCAGCGTTAACAGGGGAAGGAGCACTGAAGCTTTCTTT. Residues: CSVNRGRSTEAFF. This chain links TRBV29-1 with TRBJ1-1, with 7 bases fitting TRBD1. CDR3 length: 13 amino acids. The V segment lost 5 bases and the J segment 4 bases; nucleotides outside the gene matches: 7. Per the germline V gene, CDR1 is SQVTM and CDR2 is ANQGSEA. The full variable domain, completed using reference TRBV29-1 and TRBJ1-1, is SAVISQKPSRDICQRGTSLTIQCQVDSQVTMMFWYRQQPGQSLTLIATANQGSEATYESGFVIDKFPISRPNLTFSTLTVSNMSPEDSSIYLCSVNRGRSTEAFFGQGTRLTVV.

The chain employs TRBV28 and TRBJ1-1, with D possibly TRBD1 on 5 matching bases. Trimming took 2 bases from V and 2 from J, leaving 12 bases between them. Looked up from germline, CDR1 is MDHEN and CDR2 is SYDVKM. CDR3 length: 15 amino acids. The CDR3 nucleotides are TGTGCCAGCAGTTTACTAAAGACAGCTAACACTGAAGCTTTCTTT. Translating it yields CASSLLKTANTEAFF. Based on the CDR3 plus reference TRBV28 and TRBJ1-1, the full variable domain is DVKVTQSSRYLVKRTGEKVFLECVQDMDHENMFWYRQDPGLGLRLIYFSYDVKMKEKGDIPEGYSVSREKKERFSLILESASTNQTSMYLCASSLLKTANTEAFFGQGTRLTVV.

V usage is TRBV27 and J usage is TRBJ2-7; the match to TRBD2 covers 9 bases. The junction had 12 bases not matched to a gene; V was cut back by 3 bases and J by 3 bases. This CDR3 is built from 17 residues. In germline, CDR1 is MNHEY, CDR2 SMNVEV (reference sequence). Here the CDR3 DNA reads TGTGCCAGCAGTTTCTTCCGAGCGGGAGGAGTCCTCTACGAGCAGTACTTC. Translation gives CASSFFRAGGVLYEQYF.

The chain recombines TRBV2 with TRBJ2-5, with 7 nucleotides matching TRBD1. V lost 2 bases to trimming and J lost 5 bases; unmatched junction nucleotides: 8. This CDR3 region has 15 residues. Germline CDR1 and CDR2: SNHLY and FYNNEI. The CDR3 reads CASSERPMTGETQYF. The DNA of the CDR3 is TGTGCCAGCAGTGAAAGGCCAATGACAGGGGAGACCCAGTACTTC.

CDR3 sequence (DNA): TGTGCCAGCAGCCCGAGGGGGGGAAATGAAAAACTGTTTTTT. It encodes CASSPRGGNEKLFF. The V call is TRBV7-9, the J call TRBJ1-4, with D perhaps matching TRBD1 (6 bases). The germline CDR1 and CDR2 sequences are SEHNR and FQNEAQ (reference sequence). This CDR3 has 14 amino acids. V lost 5 bases to trimming and J lost 5 bases, with 12 bases between them.

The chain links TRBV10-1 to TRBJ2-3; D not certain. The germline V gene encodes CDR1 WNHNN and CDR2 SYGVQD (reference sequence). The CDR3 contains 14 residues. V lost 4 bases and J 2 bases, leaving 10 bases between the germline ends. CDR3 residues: CASSGLLNTDTQYF. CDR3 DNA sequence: TGCGCCAGCAGTGGCTTACTAAACACAGATACGCAGTATTTT.

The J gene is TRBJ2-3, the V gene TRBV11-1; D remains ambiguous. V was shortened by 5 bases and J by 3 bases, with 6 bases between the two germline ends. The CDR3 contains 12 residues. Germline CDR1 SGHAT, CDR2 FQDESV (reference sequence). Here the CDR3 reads CASSPQTDTQYF. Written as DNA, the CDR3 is TGTGCCAGCAGCCCCCAAACAGATACGCAGTATTTT. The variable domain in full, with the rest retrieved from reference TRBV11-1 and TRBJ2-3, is EAEVAQSPRYKITEKSQAVAFWCDPISGHATLYWYRQILGQGPELLVQFQDESVVDDSQLPKDRFSAERLKGVDSTLKIQPAELGDSAMYLCASSPQTDTQYFGPGTRLTVL.

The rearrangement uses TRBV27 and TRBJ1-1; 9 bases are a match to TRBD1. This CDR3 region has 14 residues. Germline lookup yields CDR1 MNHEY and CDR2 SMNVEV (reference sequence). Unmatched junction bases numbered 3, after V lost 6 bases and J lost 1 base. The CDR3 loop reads CASRPGQGNTEAFF. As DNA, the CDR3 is TGTGCCAGCAGGCCGGGACAGGGGAACACTGAAGCTTTCTTT.

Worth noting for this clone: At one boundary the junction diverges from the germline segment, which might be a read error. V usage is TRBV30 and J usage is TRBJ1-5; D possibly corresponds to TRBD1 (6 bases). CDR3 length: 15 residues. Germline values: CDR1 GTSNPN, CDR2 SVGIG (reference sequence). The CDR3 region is CARSPPAGAAQPQHF. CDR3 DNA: TGTGCCCGGAGCCCCCCCGCAGGGGCCGCTCAGCCCCAGCATTTT.

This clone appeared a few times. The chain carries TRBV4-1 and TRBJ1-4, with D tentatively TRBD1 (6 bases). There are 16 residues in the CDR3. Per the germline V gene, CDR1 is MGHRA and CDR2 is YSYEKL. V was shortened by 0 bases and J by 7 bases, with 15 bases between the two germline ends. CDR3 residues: CASSQDGGRVSEKLFF. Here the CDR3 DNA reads TGCGCCAGCAGCCAAGATGGGGGCAGGGTATCTGAAAAACTGTTTTTT.

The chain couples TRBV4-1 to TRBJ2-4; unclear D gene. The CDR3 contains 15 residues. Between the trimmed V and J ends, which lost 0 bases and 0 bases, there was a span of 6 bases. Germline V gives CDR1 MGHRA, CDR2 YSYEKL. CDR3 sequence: CASSQDPLAKNIQYF. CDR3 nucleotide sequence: TGCGCCAGCAGCCAAGATCCCCTAGCCAAAAACATTCAGTACTTC.

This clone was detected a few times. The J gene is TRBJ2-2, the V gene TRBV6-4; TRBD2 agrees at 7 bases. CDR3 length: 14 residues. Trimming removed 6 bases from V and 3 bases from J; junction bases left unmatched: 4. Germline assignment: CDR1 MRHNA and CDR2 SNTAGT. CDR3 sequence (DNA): TGTGCCAGCAGGGGAGGGCCGGACACCGGGGAGCTGTTTTTT. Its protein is CASRGGPDTGELFF.

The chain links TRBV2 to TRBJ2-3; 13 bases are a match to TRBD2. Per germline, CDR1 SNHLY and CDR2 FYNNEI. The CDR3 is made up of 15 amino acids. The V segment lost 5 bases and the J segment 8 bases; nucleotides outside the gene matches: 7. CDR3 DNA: TGTGCCAGCAGTCCCGGGACTAGCGGGATCAGTACGCAGTATTTT. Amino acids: CASSPGTSGISTQYF.